Sequencing of this T cell receptor beta chain was carried out in a study of cytomegalovirus exposure and HLA in healthy donors. Study information: The same platform was used for the 130 or so validation repertoires and the 600 to 700 first-cohort repertoires, a later analysis reported. Regarding the study as a whole: Cytomegalovirus association was assigned to approximately 160 TCR beta chains. Rarity marked most TCR sequences, yet some public TCRs occurred in many donors.

Details on this clone: The antigen is not known.

TCRdb's table, derived via immunoSEQ multiplex PCR, lists solely in-frame clones and lacks some. The sample lists about 58,000 clones, under 95% seen once, with 1% to 1.2% in the top ten. CDR1 is SNHLY, CDR2 FYNNEI, per germline. The V end was cut by 3 bases, the J end by 10 bases, with 13 bases between. The CDR3 extends over 13 amino acids. Specimen: PBMCs. The rearrangement links TRBV2 to TRBJ2-1; possibly TRBD2 for D (5 bases). This sequence was found in a man aged 18 to 29 in good health and CMV-seronegative. The CDR3 protein is CASSEERRGEQFF. The CDR3 nucleotides are TGTGCCAGCAGTGAGGAGCGACGAGGGGAGCAGTTCTTC.